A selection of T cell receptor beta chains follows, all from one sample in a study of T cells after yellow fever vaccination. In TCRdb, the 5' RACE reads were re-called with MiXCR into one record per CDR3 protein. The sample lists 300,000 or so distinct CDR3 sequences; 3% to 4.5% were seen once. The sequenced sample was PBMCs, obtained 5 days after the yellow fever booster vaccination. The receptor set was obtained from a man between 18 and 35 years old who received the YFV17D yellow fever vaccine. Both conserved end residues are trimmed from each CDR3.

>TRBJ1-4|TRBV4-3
ASSQSRLGYNEKLF
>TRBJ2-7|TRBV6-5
ASSTRQPVYEQY
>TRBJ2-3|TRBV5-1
ASNPLARAAEDTQY
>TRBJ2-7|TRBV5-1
ASSLLGVHEQY
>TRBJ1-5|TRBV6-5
ASSYGGNSNQPQH
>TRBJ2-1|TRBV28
ASLNAGTINEQF
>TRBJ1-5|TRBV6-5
ASASGARQPQH
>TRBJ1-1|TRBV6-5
ASSYGRYREGYGEAF
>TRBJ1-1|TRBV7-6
ASSRGMGTEAF
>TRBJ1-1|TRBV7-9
ASSLGTEGAF
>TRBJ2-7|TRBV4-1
ASSLGTSDFQY
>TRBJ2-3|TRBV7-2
ASSFGLAADTQY
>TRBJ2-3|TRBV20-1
SVAYPSTDTQY
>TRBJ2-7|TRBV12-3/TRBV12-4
ASSLVLAGGDEQY
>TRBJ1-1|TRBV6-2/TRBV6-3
ASSYSGAGTEAF
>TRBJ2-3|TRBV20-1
SARVRGTDTQY
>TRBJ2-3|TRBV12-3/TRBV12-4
ASSPGRTSTDTQY
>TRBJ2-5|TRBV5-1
ASSLREVVGAAQY
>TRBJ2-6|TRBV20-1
SARRDSSGANVLT
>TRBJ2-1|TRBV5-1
ASSLGTSGGDEQF
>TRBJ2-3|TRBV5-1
ASRVVGDTQY
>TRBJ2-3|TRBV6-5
ASSYSGKEDTQY
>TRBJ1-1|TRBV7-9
ASSKPPIKGDTEAS
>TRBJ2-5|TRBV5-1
ASTMQGREETQY
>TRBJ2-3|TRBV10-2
ASSGEGDTQY
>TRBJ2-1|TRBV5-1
ASSLADRGGFDEQF
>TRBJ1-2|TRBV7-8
ASSLARQGLYGYT
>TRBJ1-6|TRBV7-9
ASSSRANGLRPLH
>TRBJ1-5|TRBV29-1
SFGGGGQPQH
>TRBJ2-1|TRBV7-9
ASSLARLAGARSSYNEQF
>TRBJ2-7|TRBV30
AWDQGTISYEQY
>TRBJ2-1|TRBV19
ASRGRGYNEQF
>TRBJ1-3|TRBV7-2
ASSWAQGTPPVAIY
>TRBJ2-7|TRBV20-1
SPSGGDREQY
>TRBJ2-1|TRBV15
ATSTTAGTGGEIEF
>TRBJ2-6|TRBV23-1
ASSQYLGTAVSGANVLT
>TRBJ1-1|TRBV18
ASSPITGTGQKTEAF
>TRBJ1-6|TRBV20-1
SARDGQTNSPLH
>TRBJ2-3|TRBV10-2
ASLKLGLSTDTQY
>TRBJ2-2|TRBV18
ASSPQFAGTGRFEYTGELF
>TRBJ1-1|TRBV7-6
ASSWGLVRQGLNTEAF
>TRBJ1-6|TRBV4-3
ASSQDRSGLNSPLH
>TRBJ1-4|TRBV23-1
ASSTGRDGKNCF
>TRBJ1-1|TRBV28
ASSPESTEAF
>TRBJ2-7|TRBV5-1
ASSPGQGFNEQY